The present entry profiles one TCR beta chain with its context. The record originates from a study of cytomegalovirus exposure and HLA in healthy donors. Amplification used 60 Vbeta primers and 13 Jbeta primers. Using immunoSEQ multiplex PCR, the repertoire was profiled, and TCRdb retains in-frame clones only, with some absent. The sample shows under 250,000 clones, less than 85% of them seen only once. The CDR3 is 12 residues long. Germline CDR1 LNHDA, CDR2 SQIVND (reference sequence). Trimming stripped 4 bases from V and 7 bases from J, with 10 bases between. The source is a young man in good health and CMV-seronegative. This chain links TRBV19 with TRBJ1-2, with TRBD1 as a possible D gene (6 bases). The material sequenced was PBMCs. The CDR3 protein is CASSRTVSGYTF. In DNA, the CDR3 is TGTGCCAGTAGTAGGACAGTATCTGGCTACACCTTC.